The clone carrying this T cell receptor beta chain was seen a handful of times. Its antigen is still unknown. The data were taken from a study of beta chain features in type 1 diabetes. One heparinised blood draw averaging approximately 100 mL was given by each donor. Sorted populations all had greater than 95% purity. Study observations and caveats: Shortening that was moderate but significant affected the TCRB CDR3s of Type 1 diabetes patients in all four CD4+ subsets. Type 1 diabetes patients had fewer VDJ junction insertions and more deletions.

Every isolated RNA sample was fully reverse transcribed, so sequencing captured expressed TCRB transcripts. Data came from immunoSEQ multiplex PCR; TCRdb stores just in-frame clones and leaves some out. Counted here are 500,000 to 650,000 clones, over 10% occurring once; the ten biggest clones make up around 0.12%. Germline CDR1 reads MDHEN; CDR2 reads SYDVKM. The CDR3 covers 14 residues. Trimming at V came to 7 bases and at J to 7 bases, leaving 8 bases not matched to a gene. The sequence derives from a man aged 25-40 years with type 1 diabetes. The sequencing sample was made of naive CD4+ T cells from blood. The V call is TRBV28, the J call TRBJ2-4, with 9 bases identical to TRBD1. CDR3 nucleotide sequence: TGTGCCAGCACGACAGGGGGAAGCAGGAACATTCAGTACTTC. This translates into CASTTGGSRNIQYF.